The 6 T cell receptor beta chains below come from one sample, sequenced in a study of PD-1 blockade in classical Hodgkin lymphoma. Relapse was seen in all patients after autologous stem cell transplantation, and brentuximab vedotin exposure was variable. The data were produced by immunoSEQ multiplex PCR, yet TCRdb's version contains in-frame clones alone and is incomplete. The sample carries 40,000 to 50,000 clones, about 88% recorded once. This sample comprised peripheral blood mononuclear cells (PBMCs), obtained before the second cycle of nivolumab. Every receptor here comes from a human donor with classical Hodgkin lymphoma.

This rearrangement joins TRBV19 to TRBJ2-7; tentative D call: TRBD1 (5 bases). This CDR3 spans 13 amino acids. Looked up from germline, CDR1 is LNHDA and CDR2 is SQIVND (reference sequence). V gave up 3 bases and J gave up 3 bases, with 9 bases separating them. Here the CDR3 DNA reads TGTGCCAGTAGTATCCCCGACAGCTACGAGCAGTACTTC. It yields the protein CASSIPDSYEQYF. Using reference TRBV19 and TRBJ2-7 for the parts outside the CDR3, the full variable domain is DGGITQSPKYLFRKEGQNVTLSCEQNLNHDAMYWYRQDPGQGLRLIYYSQIVNDFQKGDIAEGYSVSREKKESFPLTVTSAQKNPTAFYLCASSIPDSYEQYFGPGTRLTVT.

V is TRBV27 and J is TRBJ2-7; weak D call: TRBD2 (6 bases). This CDR3 is 12 amino acids long. V lost 6 bases and J 3 bases, leaving 9 bases between the germline ends. Germline CDR1 and CDR2: MNHEY and SMNVEV (reference sequence). DNA for the CDR3: TGTGCCAGCAGCCGGGAGAGCTACGAGCAGTACTTC. This sequence encodes CASSRESYEQYF.

This clone came up a few times. The chain carries TRBV7-9 and TRBJ2-7; 9 bases are a match to TRBD1. From germline, CDR1 is SEHNR and CDR2 FQNEAQ (reference sequence). This CDR3 is built from 16 residues. After removal of 5 bases from V and 4 bases from J, the junction contained 12 bases not matched to a gene. CDR3 region: CASSHLPGQGLYEQYF. CDR3 sequence (DNA): TGTGCCAGCAGCCACCTGCCGGGACAGGGATTATACGAGCAGTACTTC.

This clone was seen a handful of times. This chain uses TRBV11-1 with TRBJ1-6; D unresolved. Germline V gene lookup returns CDR1 SGHAT and CDR2 FQDESV (reference sequence). The CDR3 covers 12 residues. V lost 5 bases, J lost 7 bases, and 6 bases lay in between. The CDR3 here is CASSKHNSPLHF. CDR3 nucleotides: TGTGCCAGCAGCAAACACAATTCACCCCTCCACTTT.

This chain links TRBV9 with TRBJ2-1; D gene unclear. Per the germline V gene, CDR1 is SGDLS and CDR2 is YYNGEE. V was trimmed by 0 bases and J by 0 bases, leaving 7 bases between them. This CDR3 comprises 15 residues. The DNA for the CDR3 is TGTGCCAGCAGCGTAGTACCCTCCTCCTACAATGAGCAGTTCTTC. Amino acid sequence: CASSVVPSSYNEQFF.

This rearrangement joins TRBV28 to TRBJ2-7; tentative D call: TRBD2 (6 bases). Germline lookup yields CDR1 MDHEN and CDR2 SYDVKM. V was cut by 2 bases and J by 5 bases, with 16 bases left in between. The CDR3 extends over 15 amino acids. CDR3 protein: CASSLNWQGGHEQYF. The CDR3 nucleotides are TGTGCCAGCAGTTTAAATTGGCAGGGAGGCCACGAGCAGTACTTC.